The present entry profiles one T cell receptor (beta chain) with its context. Its antigen remains unknown. The data were taken from a study of identical twins. Points from the study as a whole: Out-of-frame sharing of TCR alpha in monozygotic twins was underestimated by models. Within cord blood, abundant beta clonotypes carried fewer insertions, but memory repertoires showed no such trend. Twin-shared out-of-frame alpha sequences were enriched for low generation probability.

The V gene's germline CDR1 is SGHNT and CDR2 YENEEA. The trim removed 5 bases at V and 4 bases at J, leaving 5 bases unmatched. The CDR3 spans 14 residues. cDNA molecules carried unique molecular identifiers, and template switching added a universal primer site. Each CDR3 protein is one row after TCRdb ran MiXCR on the 5' RACE reads. The repertoire consists of approximately 890,000 distinct CDR3 sequences, with approximately 13% occurring once and the leading ten covering 1.5% to 2%. These same data were also listed under a study on yellow fever vaccine responses in identical twins.

The V and J genes are TRBV11-3 and TRBJ2-1; 7 bases match TRBD1. The receptor was derived from a woman in her late teens or twenties in good health. The material sequenced was PBMCs. The CDR3 loop is CASSKGQTYNEQFF. For the CDR3, the DNA is TGTGCCAGCAGCAAGGGACAGACTTACAATGAGCAGTTCTTC.